A single T cell receptor (beta chain) is shown here with its context. Sequencing relied on immunoSEQ assay v3.0, run at survey level. Data came from immunoSEQ multiplex PCR; TCRdb stores just in-frame clones and leaves some out. The sample yields around 9,600 clones, around 77% seen once. V lost 0 bases, J lost 0 bases, and 6 bases lay in between. The germline gives CDR1 SGHVS, CDR2 FNYEAQ. This CDR3 spans 14 amino acids. These data originate in a study of long-term antiretroviral therapy in people with HIV. The sequence was obtained from a man under 40 with HIV. The V call is TRBV7-6, the J call TRBJ2-7; no clear D. Sequencing used unsorted PBMCs, obtained 0.4 years before starting antiretroviral therapy. CDR3 DNA: TGTGCCAGCAGCTTAGCTCGCTACTCCTACGAGCAGTACTTC. Protein product: CASSLARYSYEQYF.